This T cell receptor beta chain was recorded in a study of post-analysis software for immune sequencing data. Across the whole study: The patients showed relapsing-remitting, secondary progressive and progressive-relapsing multiple sclerosis courses.

Study-wide points: F-measure co-clustering was strong for batch-matched samples. Compared against controls, patients with multiple sclerosis displayed significantly lower normalized Chao1 diversity. About 5 TRBV segments (TRBV5-6, TRBV5-1 and TRBV20-1 among them) occurred more frequently in patients than in controls.

Prepared libraries of TCR beta cDNA carried unique molecular identifiers. T cells numbering about 0.85 to 10 million yielded some 520,000 cDNA molecules. TCRdb reanalysed the PCR reads using MiXCR and keeps one entry per CDR3 protein. The table has 250,000 to 300,000 distinct CDR3 sequences, less than 40% seen once; the top ten hold around 5%. As regards this clonotype: Its antigen is still unknown.

The CDR3 is 16 amino acids. V shed 2 bases, J shed 4 bases, and the junction held 9 bases outside the gene matches. Germline-derived CDR1 and CDR2 are MDHEN and SYDVKM. This TCR came from a girl under 18 with multiple sclerosis. This chain connects TRBV28 to TRBJ2-5, with TRBD2 identical over 8 bases. Sequencing used blood. The CDR3 region is CASSLMEREIRETQYF. DNA for the CDR3: TGTGCCAGCAGTTTAATGGAGCGGGAGATTCGAGAGACCCAGTACTTC.